This passage covers 22 T cell receptor beta chains from one sample sequenced in a study of cytomegalovirus exposure and HLA in healthy donors (dated by TCRdb to 2016 to 2017). Receptors were amplified or captured by the immunoSEQ multiplex PCR assay. For the multiplex PCR, a mixture combining 60 forward primers for TCR Vbeta segments and 13 reverse primers for TCR Jbeta segments was used. Not all clones reach the TCRdb copy of this immuneACCESS table, which keeps in-frame sequences only. Checked studies attribute under half of the gap to unresolved V genes and leave the rest unexplained. The table of this sample itemizes about 150,000 clones. The top ten hold 1.5% to 2% of the sample. Sequences were obtained from PBMCs. The source of these receptors is a woman aged 45-59 years in good health and CMV-seronegative.

V and J are TRBV30 and TRBJ2-3, with 7 positions matching TRBD1. CDR1 and CDR2 (germline): GTSNPN, SVGIG (reference sequence). This CDR3 contains 17 residues. The V and J ends lost 1 base and 2 bases, in that order; junction bases with no gene match: 12. The CDR3 is CAWSARRDSGFTDTQYF. In nucleotides, the CDR3 is TGTGCCTGGAGTGCCCGAAGGGACAGCGGATTCACAGATACGCAGTATTTT. The full variable domain, completed using reference TRBV30 and TRBJ2-3, is SQTIHQWPATLVQPVGSPLSLECTVEGTSNPNLYWYRQAAGRGLQLLFYSVGIGQISSEVPQNLSASRPQDRQFILSSKKLLLSDSGFYLCAWSARRDSGFTDTQYFGPGTRLTVL.

This sequence joins TRBV28 and TRBJ1-1; TRBD1 might be the D (6 bases). Germline CDR1 MDHEN, CDR2 SYDVKM. The V and J ends lost 5 bases and 4 bases respectively, with 17 bases between them. This CDR3 comprises 15 residues. CDR3 nucleotides: TGTGCCAGCAGTCCTATGCTAACAGGGAGCACTGAAGCTTTCTTT. It encodes CASSPMLTGSTEAFF.

V is TRBV7-6 and J is TRBJ2-2; 10 bases agree with TRBD2. The CDR3 consists of 18 residues. Germline V gene data show CDR1 as SGHVS and CDR2 as FNYEAQ. The ends lost 6 bases at V and 0 bases at J; junction bases unmatched: 10. CDR3 sequence (DNA): TGTGCCAGCAGACTTAGGACTAGCGGACCAACGAACACCGGGGAGCTGTTTTTT. Its protein product is CASRLRTSGPTNTGELFF. The full variable domain, with the rest looked up from reference TRBV7-6 and TRBJ2-2, is GAGVSQSPRYKVTKRGQDVALRCDPISGHVSLYWYRQALGQGPEFLTYFNYEAQQDKSGLPNDRFSAERPEGSISTLTIQRTEQRDSAMYRCASRLRTSGPTNTGELFFGEGSRLTVL.

The rearrangement joins TRBV30 to TRBJ2-3; TRBD2 agrees at 11 bases. In germline, CDR1 is GTSNPN, CDR2 SVGIG (reference sequence). V shed 3 bases, J shed 4 bases, and the junction held 6 bases outside the gene matches. This CDR3 region has 15 residues. As DNA, the CDR3 is TGTGCCTGGAGCGCCGGGACTAGCGGACCAGATACGCAGTATTTT. It is translated as CAWSAGTSGPDTQYF.

This chain links TRBV2 with TRBJ2-5; TRBD2 aligns across 11 bases. Germline CDR1 is SNHLY and CDR2 is FYNNEI. The CDR3 has 15 amino acids. With 6 bases clipped from V and 5 bases from J, the junction kept 8 bases outside the gene matches. As DNA, the CDR3 is TGTGCCAGCAGCCTACTAGCGGGAGCTGTTGAGACCCAGTACTTC. The encoded protein is CASSLLAGAVETQYF.

The V gene is TRBV6-1, the J gene TRBJ2-7, with 12 bases lining up with TRBD2. Trimming took 7 bases from V and 6 from J; bases not matched to a gene: 10. This CDR3 contains 15 residues. CDR1 and CDR2 (germline): MNHNS, SASEGT. CDR3 bases: TGTGCCAGCACTGAGCTTCTAGCGGGAGGGTCCGAGCAGTACTTC. Its protein is CASTELLAGGSEQYF.

V is TRBV30 and J is TRBJ1-2; TRBD1 matches 9 bases. The CDR3 contains 13 residues. The germline gives CDR1 GTSNPN, CDR2 SVGIG (reference sequence). Trimming at V came to 2 bases and at J to 8 bases, leaving 6 bases not matched to a gene. CDR3 residues: CAWSLPTGGGYTF. In DNA form, the CDR3 reads TGTGCCTGGAGTCTTCCGACAGGGGGAGGCTACACCTTC.

In the case of this clone: At one boundary the junction diverges from the germline segment, which might be a read error. This chain connects TRBV5-1 to TRBJ2-5; 7 bases agree with TRBD2. From germline, CDR1 is SGHRS and CDR2 YFSETQ. CDR3 length equals 15 residues. CDR3 in amino acids: CASNLDAGDRETQYF. In nucleotides, the CDR3 is TGCGCCAGCAACTTGGATGCGGGAGACCGGGAGACCCAGTACTTC.

This sequence joins TRBV7-9 and TRBJ1-5; D is perhaps TRBD1 (6 bases). The CDR3 contains 15 residues. Trimming took 4 bases from V and 2 from J, leaving 12 bases between them. The germline V gene encodes CDR1 SEHNR and CDR2 FQNEAQ (reference sequence). Written as DNA, the CDR3 is TGTGCCAGCAGCTCTACAGGGCCGGGCAATCAGCCCCAGCATTTT. It yields the protein CASSSTGPGNQPQHF.

The J gene is TRBJ1-4, the V gene TRBV6-6; unclear D gene. The germline V gene encodes CDR1 MNHNY and CDR2 SVGAGI (reference sequence). The CDR3 is made up of 11 amino acids. V was pared by 2 bases and J by 10 bases, with 5 bases between. This CDR3 reads CASSYGPKLFF. CDR3 bases: TGTGCCAGCAGTTACGGGCCAAAACTGTTTTTT.

This chain connects TRBV5-1 to TRBJ2-1; 13 bases are shared with TRBD2. The CDR3 length is 14 residues. Trimming cost V 0 bases and J 15 bases; bases outside gene matches: 6. Germline V CDR1 and CDR2: SGHRS, YFSETQ. The CDR3 bases are TGCGCCAGCAGCTTGGAACTAGCGGGGGGGAACTTGTTCTTC. This gives the protein CASSLELAGGNLFF.

The chain combines TRBV14 with TRBJ1-1; D is unresolved. Trimming took 1 base from V and 6 from J, leaving 3 bases between them. The CDR3 consists of 11 residues. Germline V gene lookup returns CDR1 SGHDN and CDR2 FVKESK. CDR3 amino acids: CASSQGAEAFF. CDR3 nucleotide sequence: TGTGCCAGCAGCCAAGGAGCTGAAGCTTTCTTT. Full variable domain (remainder filled in from reference TRBV14 and TRBJ1-1): EAGVTQFPSHSVIEKGQTVTLRCDPISGHDNLYWYRRVMGKEIKFLLHFVKESKQDESGMPNNRFLAERTGGTYSTLKVQPAELEDSGVYFCASSQGAEAFFGQGTRLTVV.

The V gene is TRBV5-3, the J gene TRBJ1-2; TRBD1 might be the D (5 bases). TRBV5-3 is treated as an ORF (open reading frame) with a function not yet certain. CDR3 size: 18 residues. Trimming cost V 0 bases and J 1 base, with 19 bases left between them. CDR3 residues: CARSLGDFPGLLNYGYTF. The CDR3 DNA sequence: TGTGCCAGAAGCTTGGGGGATTTCCCAGGGCTACTTAACTATGGCTACACCTTC.

The J gene is TRBJ1-1, the V gene TRBV5-1, with TRBD1 identical over 8 bases. From germline, CDR1 is SGHRS and CDR2 YFSETQ. Trimming at V came to 4 bases and at J to 1 base, leaving 6 bases not matched to a gene. The length of the CDR3 is 15 residues. The CDR3 region has the DNA TGCGCCAGCAGCCGGACAGGGCTGAGGAACACTGAAGCTTTCTTT. The encoded protein is CASSRTGLRNTEAFF.

This rearrangement joins TRBV4-1 to TRBJ2-7; D call uncertain. This CDR3 has 14 amino acids. CDR1 is MGHRA and CDR2 is YSYEKL in the germline V gene. V was clipped by 3 bases and J by 1 base, with 10 bases between them. The CDR3 here is CASSQRSGSYEQYF. In nucleotides, the CDR3 is TGCGCCAGCAGCCAGAGGTCCGGTTCCTACGAGCAGTACTTC.

This chain uses TRBV7-9 with TRBJ2-3; D is possibly TRBD1 (6 bases). The germline V gene encodes CDR1 SEHNR and CDR2 FQNEAQ (reference sequence). V lost 3 bases and J 6 bases, leaving 10 bases between the germline ends. The CDR3 loop spans 13 amino acids. The CDR3 region is CASSLAGEDTQYF. The CDR3 DNA reads TGTGCCAGCAGCTTGGCAGGGGAGGATACGCAGTATTTT.

This chain uses TRBV4-2 with TRBJ1-5, with 7 bases identical to TRBD1. V dropped 5 bases and J dropped 2; count of bases not matched to a gene: 6. Per germline, CDR1 LGHNA and CDR2 YNFKEQ. The CDR3 has 15 residues. The CDR3 bases are TGTGCCAGCAGCGAAGGAGGACAGGGCAATCAGCCCCAGCATTTT. It encodes CASSEGGQGNQPQHF.

This CDR3 reads CASSFQAPHIQYF. The CDR3 region has the DNA TGTGCCAGCAGTTTCCAGGCGCCACACATTCAGTACTTC. The J gene is TRBJ2-4, the V gene TRBV28; D gene unclear. The CDR3 spans 13 residues. V lost 3 bases to trimming and J lost 8 bases, with 11 bases between them. CDR1 is MDHEN and CDR2 is SYDVKM in the germline V gene.

The chain carries TRBV27 and TRBJ2-1; TRBD2 aligns across 12 bases. There are 18 residues in the CDR3. Germline V CDR1 and CDR2: MNHEY, SMNVEV (reference sequence). V lost 3 bases, J lost 0 bases, and 6 bases stayed unmatched. CDR3 sequence: CASSFGTSGRSSYNEQFF. In DNA form, the CDR3 reads TGTGCCAGCAGTTTTGGGACTAGCGGGCGGAGCTCCTACAATGAGCAGTTCTTC.

This chain connects TRBV28 to TRBJ1-1; D might be TRBD1 (5 bases). The germline V and J ends were trimmed by 3 bases and 4 bases, with 12 bases remaining between them. This CDR3 has 14 amino acids. Germline assignment: CDR1 MDHEN and CDR2 SYDVKM. The CDR3 coding sequence is TGTGCCAGCAGTTTCCCGGGGGAGGGCACTGAAGCTTTCTTT. Protein sequence: CASSFPGEGTEAFF. Looking up the rest from reference TRBV28 and TRBJ1-1 gives the full variable domain: DVKVTQSSRYLVKRTGEKVFLECVQDMDHENMFWYRQDPGLGLRLIYFSYDVKMKEKGDIPEGYSVSREKKERFSLILESASTNQTSMYLCASSFPGEGTEAFFGQGTRLTVV.

This chain links TRBV7-8 with TRBJ2-7; the match to TRBD1 covers 11 bases. The V gene's germline CDR1 is SGHVS and CDR2 FQNEAQ. This CDR3 is built from 17 residues. The trim removed 5 bases at V and 3 bases at J, leaving 12 bases unmatched. CDR3 sequence: CASSPPPQDRGLYEQYF. The CDR3 region has the DNA TGTGCCAGCAGCCCTCCCCCGCAGGACAGGGGGCTCTACGAGCAGTACTTC.

The rearrangement links TRBV29-1 to TRBJ2-5, with TRBD1 matching 8 bases. Per germline, CDR1 SQVTM and CDR2 ANQGSEA. This CDR3 is built from 15 residues. Trimming at V came to 7 bases and at J to 0 bases, leaving 10 bases not matched to a gene. The CDR3 bases are TGCAGCGGGACAGGGACTGGCCAATACCAAGAGACCCAGTACTTC. Amino acids: CSGTGTGQYQETQYF.